This T cell receptor (beta chain) was sequenced during a study of T cells expressing NK-cell markers. After re-calling the 5' RACE reads, TCRdb lists one entry per CDR3 protein, DNA absent. This table lists hundreds of thousands of distinct CDR3 sequences. CDR1 and CDR2 from the germline V gene are SGHTA and FQGTGA. The CDR3 length is 13 residues. Specimen: blood T cells: a sorted CD56 or NKG2C T cell subset, CD4+ or CD8+ T cells, or bulk PBMC T cells (not recorded which). The sequence was collected from a man aged 18-70 years in good health. The gene calls are TRBV7-3 and TRBJ1-2; without DNA, the TCRdb call of TRBD1 cannot be checked. The CDR3 loop is CASSHARGQGYTF.